The 20 T cell receptor beta chains listed next were all sequenced from one sample in a study of identifying expanded T cells in peripheral blood. This table comes from immunoSEQ multiplex PCR, and its TCRdb copy is limited to in-frame clones, with some not included. The repertoire holds tens of thousands of clones, with about 88% as singletons. The sequencing sample was made of blood. These receptor sequences come from a person aged 18-70 years in good health.

This chain uses TRBV7-2 with TRBJ1-2; D is possibly TRBD1 (5 bases). The CDR3 sequence is 14 residues long. Looked up from germline, CDR1 is SGHTA and CDR2 is FQGNSA. Trimming shortened V by 5 bases and J by 4 bases, and 14 bases separated the two germline ends. CDR3 nucleotide sequence: TGTGCCAGCAGCCCTGCAGGGTCCAGCTATGGCTACACCTTC. Protein: CASSPAGSSYGYTF. Based on the CDR3 plus reference TRBV7-2 and TRBJ1-2, the full variable domain is GAGVSQSPSNKVTEKGKDVELRCDPISGHTALYWYRQSLGQGLEFLIYFQGNSAPDKSGLPSDRFSAERTGGSVSTLTIQRTQQEDSAVYLCASSPAGSSYGYTFGSGTRLTVV.

This clone was recorded once. The V call is TRBV2, the J call TRBJ2-3; no definite D call. V gave up 2 bases and J gave up 2 bases, with 11 bases separating them. The length of the CDR3 is 15 residues. Germline V gene lookup returns CDR1 SNHLY and CDR2 FYNNEI. CDR3 amino acids: CASSEKSSVTDTQYF. CDR3 DNA sequence: TGTGCCAGCAGTGAAAAGAGCTCGGTCACAGATACGCAGTATTTT.

CDR3: CSVRGQGTGTEAFF. The CDR3, as DNA: TGCAGCGTCAGGGGACAGGGGACGGGCACTGAAGCTTTCTTT. The chain couples TRBV29-1 to TRBJ1-1, with 10 bases that match TRBD1. V was clipped by 6 bases and J by 4 bases; unmatched bases: 8. Germline CDR1 and CDR2: SQVTM and ANQGSEA. This CDR3 spans 14 amino acids.

The chain joins TRBV7-3 to TRBJ2-5, with D unresolved. The CDR3 is 13 residues long. CDR1 is SGHTA, CDR2 FQGTGA, per germline. Trimming took 1 base from V and 5 from J, leaving 8 bases between them. CDR3 DNA: TGTGCCAGCAGCTTAAACAACCTGGAGACCCAGTACTTC. Its protein product is CASSLNNLETQYF.

This clone was seen a handful of times. The chain carries TRBV5-4 and TRBJ1-6; 7 bases are shared with TRBD1. Germline V lookup: CDR1 SGHNT, CDR2 YYREEE (reference sequence). The CDR3 consists of 16 residues. V was clipped by 1 base and J by 7 bases; unmatched bases: 8. The CDR3 DNA reads TGTGCCAGCAGCTTGAACAGGGGAATTACAAATTCACCCCTCCACTTT. It yields the protein CASSLNRGITNSPLHF.

As to this clone: Other nucleotide sequences in the sample specify the same CDR3. The chain is built from TRBV7-9 and TRBJ1-1; D gene ambiguous. The CDR3 extends over 13 amino acids. V lost 2 bases and J lost 5, with 9 bases in between. In germline, CDR1 is SEHNR, CDR2 FQNEAQ (reference sequence). The CDR3 reads CASSLYLGTEAFF. The CDR3 DNA reads TGTGCCAGCAGCTTATATCTAGGGACTGAAGCTTTCTTT.

The chain recombines TRBV19 with TRBJ1-5; maybe TRBD1 (6 bases). The CDR3 extends over 15 amino acids. Germline lookup yields CDR1 LNHDA and CDR2 SQIVND (reference sequence). V was trimmed by 3 bases and J by 4 bases, leaving 13 bases between them. The DNA for the CDR3 is TGTGCCAGTAGTATGGGGGGCAGGGCTAATCAGCCCCAGCATTTT. Protein: CASSMGGRANQPQHF.

The CDR3 DNA reads as TGCAGCGTTGAAGACAGTTACGAGCAGTACTTC. Translated: CSVEDSYEQYF. The J gene is TRBJ2-7, the V gene TRBV29-1; D gene uncertain. The CDR3 totals 11 residues. Germline V CDR1 and CDR2: SQVTM, ANQGSEA. Trimming removed 0 bases from V and 4 bases from J, with 4 bases in between.

V gene TRBV25-1 combines with J gene TRBJ2-1; tentative D call: TRBD1 (6 bases). In germline, CDR1 is MGHDK, CDR2 SYGVNS. The germline V and J ends were trimmed by 3 bases and 5 bases, with 17 bases remaining between them. This CDR3 is 16 amino acids long. CDR3 nucleotide sequence: TGTGCCAGCAGTGAGCCCGACAGGCCAAGGAACAATGAGCAGTTCTTC. Translated, it gives CASSEPDRPRNNEQFF.

The V gene is TRBV5-4, the J gene TRBJ2-3, with a weak D call TRBD1 (5 bases). This CDR3 has 12 residues. Per the germline V gene, CDR1 is SGHNT and CDR2 is YYREEE (reference sequence). V lost 3 bases and J lost 10, with 12 bases in between. The CDR3 nucleotides read TGTGCCAGCAGCTCGGACACCGCTCCGCAGTATTTT. This codes for CASSSDTAPQYF.

This rearrangement joins TRBV11-1 to TRBJ1-1; D is possibly TRBD1 (5 bases). Germline loops: CDR1 SGHAT, CDR2 FQDESV (reference sequence). The CDR3 length is 14 residues. V was shortened by 5 bases and J by 7 bases, with 17 bases between the two germline ends. CDR3 DNA: TGTGCCAGCAGCAAGCGCTACCAGGGTGATGAAGCTTTCTTT. Its translation: CASSKRYQGDEAFF.

This clone was seen once. This chain connects TRBV30 to TRBJ1-2; D not resolved. CDR3 length equals 15 residues. Trimming cost V 4 bases and J 4 bases, with 19 bases left between them. Per germline, CDR1 GTSNPN and CDR2 SVGIG (reference sequence). CDR3 in amino acids: CAWTLKRDSLYGYTF. CDR3 DNA sequence: TGTGCCTGGACTCTAAAGAGGGATTCTCTCTATGGCTACACCTTC. The whole variable domain, remainder taken from reference TRBV30 and TRBJ1-2, is SQTIHQWPATLVQPVGSPLSLECTVEGTSNPNLYWYRQAAGRGLQLLFYSVGIGQISSEVPQNLSASRPQDRQFILSSKKLLLSDSGFYLCAWTLKRDSLYGYTFGSGTRLTVV.

The J gene is TRBJ1-2, the V gene TRBV5-6; D ambiguous. The CDR3 sequence is 12 residues long. The germline V gene has CDR1 SGHDT and CDR2 YYEEEE. Deletions cut 2 bases from V and 7 bases from J, with 9 bases between. CDR3 sequence: CASSLVLSGYTF. For the CDR3, the DNA is TGTGCCAGCAGCTTAGTCTTAAGTGGCTACACCTTC.

The V gene is TRBV25-1, the J gene TRBJ2-7, with TRBD1 matching over 8 bases. This CDR3 comprises 16 residues. Germline values: CDR1 MGHDK, CDR2 SYGVNS. V gave up 4 bases and J gave up 0 bases; unmatched junction bases: 8. The CDR3 coding sequence is TGTGCCAGCAGTGGAGTCGGGACAGGTGTCTCCTACGAGCAGTACTTC. Amino acid sequence: CASSGVGTGVSYEQYF.

This chain connects TRBV2 to TRBJ2-3, with D tentatively TRBD1 (6 bases). This CDR3 has 15 amino acids. In germline, CDR1 is SNHLY, CDR2 FYNNEI. Trimming stripped 6 bases from V and 2 bases from J, with 15 bases between. For the CDR3, the DNA is TGTGCCAGCAGCACCGGACAGCTTCACACAGATACGCAGTATTTT. Protein: CASSTGQLHTDTQYF.

The V call is TRBV2, the J call TRBJ1-2; TRBD1 matches 9 bases. Unmatched junction bases numbered 10, after V lost 7 bases and J lost 4 bases. CDR3 size: 15 residues. Germline values: CDR1 SNHLY, CDR2 FYNNEI. The CDR3 spells CASINRQGVIYGYTF. The DNA of the CDR3 is TGTGCCAGCATCAACCGACAGGGGGTGATCTATGGCTACACCTTC.

This clone appeared a few times. This chain joins TRBV7-8 and TRBJ2-7; no reliable D call. The CDR3 spans 11 residues. Germline CDR1 SGHVS, CDR2 FQNEAQ. Trimming cost V 4 bases and J 3 bases, with 4 bases left between them. In DNA, the CDR3 is TGTGCCAGCAGCTCGGACTACGAGCAGTACTTC. Protein sequence: CASSSDYEQYF.

The J gene is TRBJ2-7, the V gene TRBV7-6, with D unclear. The CDR3 runs 13 residues. Trimming pared 5 bases from V and 3 bases from J, leaving 11 bases between. Germline CDR1 is SGHVS and CDR2 is FNYEAQ. This CDR3 reads CASSPTQSYEQYF. As DNA, the CDR3 is TGTGCCAGCAGCCCCACACAGAGCTACGAGCAGTACTTC.

The genes are TRBV19 and TRBJ1-5; D gene uncertain. The germline V and J ends were trimmed by 6 bases and 2 bases, with 14 bases remaining between them. Germline-derived CDR1 and CDR2 are LNHDA and SQIVND (reference sequence). The CDR3 totals 15 residues. The CDR3: CASSTRMRGNQPQHF. The CDR3 bases are TGTGCCAGTAGCACTCGGATGAGGGGCAATCAGCCCCAGCATTTT.

This clone came up a few times. The rearrangement uses TRBV20-1 and TRBJ1-1; no clear D. V was trimmed by 6 bases and J by 5 bases, leaving 7 bases between them. Looked up from germline, CDR1 is DFQATT and CDR2 is SNEGSKA (reference sequence). This CDR3 spans 10 amino acids. The CDR3 nucleotides read TGCAGTGCATCGGGGACTGAAGCTTTCTTT. This translates into CSASGTEAFF.